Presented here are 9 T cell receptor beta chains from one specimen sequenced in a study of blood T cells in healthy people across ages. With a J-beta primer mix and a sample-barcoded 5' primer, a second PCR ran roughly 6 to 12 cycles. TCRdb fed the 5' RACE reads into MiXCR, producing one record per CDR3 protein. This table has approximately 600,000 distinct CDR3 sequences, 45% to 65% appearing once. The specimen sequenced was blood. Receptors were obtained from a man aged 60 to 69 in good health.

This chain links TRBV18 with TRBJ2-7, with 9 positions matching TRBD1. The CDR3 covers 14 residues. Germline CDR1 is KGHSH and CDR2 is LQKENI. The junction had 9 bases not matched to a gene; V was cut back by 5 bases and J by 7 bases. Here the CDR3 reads CASSSSDRGSEQYF. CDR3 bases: TGTGCCAGCTCATCAAGTGACAGGGGGAGTGAGCAGTACTTC.

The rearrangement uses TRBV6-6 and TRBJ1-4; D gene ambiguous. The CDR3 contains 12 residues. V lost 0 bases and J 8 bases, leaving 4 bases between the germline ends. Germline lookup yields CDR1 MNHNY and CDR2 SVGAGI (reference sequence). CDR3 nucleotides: TGTGCCAGCAGTTACTCGGACGAAAAACTGTTTTTT. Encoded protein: CASSYSDEKLFF.

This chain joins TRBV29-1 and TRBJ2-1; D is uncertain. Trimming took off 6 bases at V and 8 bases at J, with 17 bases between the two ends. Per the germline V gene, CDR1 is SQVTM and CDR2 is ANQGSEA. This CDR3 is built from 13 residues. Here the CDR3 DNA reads TGCAGCGTGGCCCGAGGCAGAGCCGATGAGCAGTTCTTC. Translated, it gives CSVARGRADEQFF.

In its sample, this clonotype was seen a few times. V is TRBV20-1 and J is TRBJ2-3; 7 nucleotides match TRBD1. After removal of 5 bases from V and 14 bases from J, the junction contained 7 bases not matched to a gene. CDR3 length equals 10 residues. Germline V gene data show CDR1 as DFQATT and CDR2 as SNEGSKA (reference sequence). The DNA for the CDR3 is TGCAGTGCTTGGGACAGAGAGCGGTATTTT. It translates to CSAWDRERYF.

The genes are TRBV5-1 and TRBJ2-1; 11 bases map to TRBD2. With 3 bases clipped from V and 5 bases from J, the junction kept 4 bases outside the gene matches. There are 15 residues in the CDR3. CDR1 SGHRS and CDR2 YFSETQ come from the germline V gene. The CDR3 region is CASSYGTSGDNEQFF. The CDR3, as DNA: TGCGCCAGCAGCTACGGGACTAGCGGCGACAATGAGCAGTTCTTC.

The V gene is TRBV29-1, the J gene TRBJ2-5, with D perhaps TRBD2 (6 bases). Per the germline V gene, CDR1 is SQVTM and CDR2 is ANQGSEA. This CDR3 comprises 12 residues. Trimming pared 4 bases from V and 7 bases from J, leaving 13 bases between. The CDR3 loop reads CSVVTSRGTQYF. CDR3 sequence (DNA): TGCAGCGTTGTGACTAGTAGAGGGACCCAGTACTTC.

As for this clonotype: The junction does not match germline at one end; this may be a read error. The chain's CDR3 is CAGSAGQGIETQYF. The CDR3 nucleotides read TGCGCCGGCAGCGCCGGACAGGGAATAGAGACCCAGTACTTC. J is TRBJ2-5 and V is TRBV5-1; 8 bases align to TRBD1. The CDR3 has 14 residues. Germline V lookup: CDR1 SGHRS, CDR2 YFSETQ. Variable domain in full (rest from reference TRBV5-1 and TRBJ2-5): KAGVTQTPRYLIKTRGQQVTLSCSPISGHRSVSWYQQTPGQGLQFLFEYFSETQRNKGNFPGRFSGRQFSNSRSEMNVSTLELGDSALYLCAGSAGQGIETQYFGPGTRLLVL.

For the CDR3, the DNA is TGCAGTGCTAGAGTCGGCGGAAGCACAGATACGCAGTATTTT. Amino acid sequence: CSARVGGSTDTQYF. The J gene is TRBJ2-3, the V gene TRBV20-1; D gene ambiguous. CDR1 DFQATT and CDR2 SNEGSKA come from the germline V gene (reference sequence). The CDR3 has 14 residues. V lost 1 base and J lost 0, with 8 bases in between.

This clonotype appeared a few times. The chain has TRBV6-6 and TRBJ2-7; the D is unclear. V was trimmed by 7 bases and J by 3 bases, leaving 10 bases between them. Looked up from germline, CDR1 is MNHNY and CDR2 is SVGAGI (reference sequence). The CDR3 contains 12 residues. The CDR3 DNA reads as TGTGCCAGCACCGCTGAGCTCTACGAGCAGTACTTC. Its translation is CASTAELYEQYF.